These 30 T cell receptor beta chains originate from one sample sequenced in a study of graft-versus-host responses after intestinal transplantation. No antigen has been assigned to these receptors. TCRdb's copy holds only in-frame clones and misses some; the assay was immunoSEQ multiplex PCR. The sample contains more than 90,000 clones, more than 85% of which appear only once. Sequences were derived from unstimulated CD8+ T cells sorted from spleen or lymph node cells, sampled before transplant. These receptors all come from a human donor who was the organ donor for an intestinal transplant.

The V and J genes are TRBV15 and TRBJ2-1; 9 bases match TRBD2. Trimming at V came to 1 base and at J to 5 bases, leaving 3 bases not matched to a gene. The CDR3 covers 15 residues. CDR1 LNHNV and CDR2 YYDKDF come from the germline V gene (reference sequence). The CDR3, as DNA: TGTGCCACCAGCAGAGGGACTAGCGCGGACAATGAGCAGTTCTTC. Translated, it gives CATSRGTSADNEQFF.

V gene TRBV6-1 combines with J gene TRBJ2-7, with 10 bases fitting TRBD1. Per germline, CDR1 MNHNS and CDR2 SASEGT. The J segment lost 6 bases and the V segment lost 7 bases, leaving 9 bases of the junction unmatched. The CDR3 extends over 14 amino acids. CDR3 sequence reads: CASTATGGASEQYF. In nucleotides, the CDR3 is TGTGCCAGCACCGCGACAGGGGGCGCGTCCGAGCAGTACTTC.

This clone has only one observation. The J gene is TRBJ2-3, the V gene TRBV7-9, with a tentative D call TRBD2 (5 bases). The germline CDR1 and CDR2 sequences are SEHNR and FQNEAQ (reference sequence). The CDR3 has 13 residues. The germline V and J ends were trimmed by 3 bases and 2 bases, with 6 bases remaining between them. Written as DNA, the CDR3 is TGTGCCAGCAGCTTGACTAACACAGATACGCAGTATTTT. Encoded protein: CASSLTNTDTQYF.

The genes are TRBV12-5 and TRBJ2-7, with D possibly called TRBD1 or TRBD2 (5 bases each). This CDR3 is built from 13 residues. The germline V gene has CDR1 LGHNT and CDR2 FRNRAP. Trimming took 5 bases from V and 2 from J, leaving 10 bases between them. The CDR3 here is CASGGTDPYEQYF. The CDR3 DNA sequence: TGTGCTAGTGGTGGGACGGATCCCTACGAGCAGTACTTC. Combining the CDR3 with reference TRBV12-5 and TRBJ2-7 gives the whole variable domain DARVTQTPRHKVTEMGQEVTMRCQPILGHNTVFWYRQTMMQGLELLAYFRNRAPLDDSGMPKDRFSAEMPDATLATLKIQPSEPRDSAVYFCASGGTDPYEQYFGPGTRLTVT.

The gene calls are TRBV2 and TRBJ2-2; 7 bases fit TRBD2. The CDR3 covers 17 residues. The V and J ends lost 5 bases and 0 bases, in that order; junction bases with no gene match: 9. Germline CDR1 is SNHLY and CDR2 is FYNNEI. CDR3 DNA: TGTGCCAGCAGTCCTCGGGGAGGGCTTTCGAACACCGGGGAGCTGTTTTTT. This gives the protein CASSPRGGLSNTGELFF.

The chain couples TRBV5-6 to TRBJ2-7; 10 bases fit TRBD2. From germline, CDR1 is SGHDT and CDR2 YYEEEE. CDR3 length: 15 amino acids. Trimming cost V 0 bases and J 2 bases; bases outside gene matches: 2. This chain's CDR3 is CASSLGGTSAYEQYF. The CDR3 region has the DNA TGTGCCAGCAGCTTGGGAGGGACTAGCGCCTACGAGCAGTACTTC.

The rearrangement joins TRBV4-3 to TRBJ2-3; 7 nucleotides align to TRBD2. Germline V gene lookup returns CDR1 LGHNA and CDR2 YSLEER. The CDR3 is 18 amino acids. Trimming cost V 0 bases and J 0 bases; bases outside gene matches: 9. The CDR3 loop is CASSQEPGLAVSTDTQYF. The CDR3 DNA follows: TGCGCCAGCAGCCAAGAACCCGGGCTAGCGGTTAGCACAGATACGCAGTATTTT.

J is TRBJ1-1 and V is TRBV2; 8 bases line up with TRBD1. V shed 4 bases, J shed 6 bases, and the junction held 4 bases outside the gene matches. The CDR3 length is 13 residues. CDR1 SNHLY and CDR2 FYNNEI come from the germline V gene. CDR3 in DNA: TGTGCCAGCAGTGGACAGGGGAGCGCTGAAGCTTTCTTT. It specifies CASSGQGSAEAFF.

This chain connects TRBV19 to TRBJ2-7, with D perhaps given as TRBD1 or TRBD2 (5 bases each). Trimming pared 4 bases from V and 12 bases from J, leaving 13 bases between. The CDR3 totals 11 residues. The germline V gene encodes CDR1 LNHDA and CDR2 SQIVND (reference sequence). CDR3 DNA sequence: TGTGCCAGTAGTACAGGGCCGGAGGCGTACTTC. Encoded protein: CASSTGPEAYF.

The chain employs TRBV19 and TRBJ2-7; TRBD1 or TRBD2 may be the D gene (5 bases each). V was trimmed by 3 bases and J by 4 bases, leaving 16 bases between them. The CDR3 is made up of 15 amino acids. Germline assignment: CDR1 LNHDA and CDR2 SQIVND (reference sequence). In DNA form, the CDR3 reads TGTGCCAGTAGTATGGGGGACGGGGAAGGGTACGAGCAGTACTTC. Translating it yields CASSMGDGEGYEQYF. Full variable domain (missing parts from reference TRBV19 and TRBJ2-7): DGGITQSPKYLFRKEGQNVTLSCEQNLNHDAMYWYRQDPGQGLRLIYYSQIVNDFQKGDIAEGYSVSREKKESFPLTVTSAQKNPTAFYLCASSMGDGEGYEQYFGPGTRLTVT.

This sequence joins TRBV10-1 and TRBJ1-2; maybe TRBD1 (6 bases). The CDR3 extends over 13 amino acids. Trimming removed 0 bases from V and 5 bases from J, with 7 bases in between. Germline V gene sequence: CDR1 WNHNN, CDR2 SYGVQD (reference sequence). CDR3 sequence: CASSESTGYGYTF. CDR3 sequence (DNA): TGCGCCAGCAGTGAGTCGACAGGTTATGGCTACACCTTC.

The chain couples TRBV7-2 to TRBJ2-1, with 9 bases fitting TRBD2. Germline V gene sequence: CDR1 SGHTA, CDR2 FQGNSA. The CDR3 runs to 14 residues. V shed 3 bases and J 8 bases; nucleotides not matched to a gene: 5. The CDR3 nucleotides read TGTGCCAGCAGCTTTGGACTAGCGAGCGATGAGCAGTTCTTC. Protein: CASSFGLASDEQFF.

The V call is TRBV30, the J call TRBJ2-2; no reliable D call. This CDR3 contains 13 residues. Germline V gene lookup returns CDR1 GTSNPN and CDR2 SVGIG (reference sequence). Deletions cut 0 bases from V and 1 base from J, with 3 bases between. The CDR3 DNA is TGTGCCTGGAGTGTAGGGAACACCGGGGAGCTGTTTTTT. Translation gives CAWSVGNTGELFF.

The rearrangement joins TRBV1 to TRBJ1-1. TRBV1 has pseudogene status. CDR3 size: 17 residues. The CDR3 DNA is TGCACCAGCAGCCTCCAGCTTTACAGGCGGGAGAACACTGAAGCTTTCTTT. Translating it yields CTSSLQLYRRENTEAFF.

This clone has a single count. The germline gene is not matched at one end of the junction; a read error may be the cause. The chain is built from TRBV15 and TRBJ2-7, with unresolved D. This CDR3 region has 12 residues. The germline CDR1 and CDR2 sequences are LNHNV and YYDKDF (reference sequence). CDR3 residues: CATGRYGGEQYF. The CDR3 DNA reads as TGTGCCACCGGCAGGTATGGTGGCGAGCAGTACTTC.

The chain couples TRBV12-5 to TRBJ2-1; 11 nucleotides match TRBD2. The CDR3 covers 17 residues. The V segment lost 0 bases and the J segment 6 bases; nucleotides outside the gene matches: 7. In germline, CDR1 is LGHNT, CDR2 FRNRAP. The CDR3 region has the DNA TGTGCTAGTGGTTTGGTACTATCACTAGCGGGAGCCAATGAGCAGTTCTTC. Its protein is CASGLVLSLAGANEQFF.

This chain links TRBV9 with TRBJ2-1; D gene unclear. V lost 0 bases, J lost 8 bases, and 12 bases lay in between. This CDR3 has 14 amino acids. Germline CDR1 SGDLS, CDR2 YYNGEE. CDR3 sequence reads: CASSVVSSSDEQFF. The CDR3 bases are TGTGCCAGCAGCGTAGTGTCTAGTTCCGATGAGCAGTTCTTC.

The rearrangement uses TRBV18 and TRBJ1-1; no definite D call. Trimming stripped 3 bases from V and 1 base from J, with 15 bases between. The CDR3 is 16 residues long. Per germline, CDR1 KGHSH and CDR2 LQKENI. The CDR3, as DNA: TGTGCCAGCTCACCGACTGGGGTCGGGAGGAACACTGAAGCTTTCTTT. Its translation is CASSPTGVGRNTEAFF.

The J gene is TRBJ1-5, the V gene TRBV19; no firm D call. The CDR3 has 14 residues. Trimming cost V 2 bases and J 0 bases, with 5 bases left between them. In germline, CDR1 is LNHDA, CDR2 SQIVND (reference sequence). In DNA, the CDR3 is TGTGCCAGTAGTATAACACATAGCAATCAGCCCCAGCATTTT. Its translation is CASSITHSNQPQHF.

The chain employs TRBV29-1 and TRBJ2-5, with D possibly being TRBD2 (5 bases). This CDR3 spans 14 amino acids. Trimming cost V 1 base and J 3 bases, with 12 bases left between them. Germline CDR1 reads SQVTM; CDR2 reads ANQGSEA. The CDR3 bases are TGCAGCGTTGAAGTGGCAGGAGGCGAAGAGACCCAGTACTTC. This sequence encodes CSVEVAGGEETQYF.

The gene calls are TRBV14 and TRBJ2-7; D ambiguous. CDR3 size: 13 residues. Trimming left V 5 bases short and J 5 bases short, with 13 bases between. The V gene's germline CDR1 is SGHDN and CDR2 FVKESK. CDR3 loop: CASSAGPEDEQYF. The DNA for the CDR3 is TGTGCCAGCAGCGCCGGGCCCGAGGACGAGCAGTACTTC. The whole variable domain, remainder taken from reference TRBV14 and TRBJ2-7, is EAGVTQFPSHSVIEKGQTVTLRCDPISGHDNLYWYRRVMGKEIKFLLHFVKESKQDESGMPNNRFLAERTGGTYSTLKVQPAELEDSGVYFCASSAGPEDEQYFGPGTRLTVT.

This clone was counted once. J is TRBJ2-5 and V is TRBV7-8, with a weak D call TRBD2 (5 bases). The length of the CDR3 is 14 residues. Trimming removed 2 bases from V and 2 bases from J, with 9 bases in between. Germline V CDR1 and CDR2: SGHVS, FQNEAQ. The CDR3 region is CASSLWGVQETQYF. Written as DNA, the CDR3 is TGTGCCAGCAGCTTATGGGGAGTGCAAGAGACCCAGTACTTC.

For this clone: A read error may account for a junction end that differs from germline. The chain is built from TRBV7-7 and TRBJ2-5; 7 bases agree with TRBD2. The CDR3 runs 16 residues. Germline V lookup: CDR1 SSHAT, CDR2 FNYEAQ (reference sequence). The DNA of the CDR3 is TGTGCTAGCAGCTTCTTAGCGGGTTCGCGCAAAGAGACCCAGTACTTC. Its translation: CASSFLAGSRKETQYF.

The rearrangement uses TRBV27 and TRBJ2-1; D gene uncertain. Per the germline V gene, CDR1 is MNHEY and CDR2 is SMNVEV (reference sequence). Trimming took off 6 bases at V and 5 bases at J, with 8 bases between the two ends. CDR3 size: 12 residues. The CDR3 protein is CASRGQNNEQFF. The CDR3 coding sequence is TGTGCCAGCAGGGGCCAGAACAATGAGCAGTTCTTC.

The V call is TRBV5-6, the J call TRBJ1-2; a weak D match, TRBD1 (5 bases). The CDR3 totals 15 residues. Trimming removed 0 bases at V and 8 bases at J, with 17 bases between. The germline V gene has CDR1 SGHDT and CDR2 YYEEEE. CDR3 amino acids: CASSLASSGPGGYTF. CDR3 bases: TGTGCCAGCAGCTTGGCGTCTTCGGGGCCGGGGGGCTACACCTTC.

V is TRBV10-3 and J is TRBJ1-1; D is possibly TRBD1 (5 bases). Germline assignment: CDR1 ENHRY and CDR2 SYGVKD. The CDR3 loop spans 13 amino acids. The V and J ends lost 7 bases and 0 bases respectively, with 9 bases between them. The CDR3 DNA follows: TGTGCCATCATGGGGCAGATGAACACTGAAGCTTTCTTT. Amino acids: CAIMGQMNTEAFF.

This clone was picked up one time. J is TRBJ1-1 and V is TRBV9; the match to TRBD1 covers 9 bases. J gave up 0 bases and V 3 bases, and 3 bases lay outside the gene matches. Germline CDR1 and CDR2: SGDLS and YYNGEE. This CDR3 spans 15 amino acids. The CDR3, as DNA: TGTGCCAGCAGCGGAGGACAGGGGATGAACACTGAAGCTTTCTTT. This codes for CASSGGQGMNTEAFF.

The V gene is TRBV4-1, the J gene TRBJ2-1, with 8 nucleotides matching TRBD2. The CDR3 has 13 amino acids. CDR1 is MGHRA, CDR2 YSYEKL, per germline. V trimming: 4 bases; J trimming: 4 bases; junction bases outside the gene matches: 0. The CDR3 DNA reads TGCGCCAGCAGCCCGGGGGGGTACAATGAGCAGTTCTTC. Translated: CASSPGGYNEQFF.

The chain is built from TRBV14 and TRBJ2-5; D uncertain. Trimming took 0 bases from V and 5 from J, leaving 28 bases between them. The CDR3 runs 20 residues. Germline V gene sequence: CDR1 SGHDN, CDR2 FVKESK. CDR3 DNA sequence: TGTGCCAGCAGCCAAGAGGCCCCGGTGGTTGTAAGTCACCTCCAGGAGACCCAGTACTTC. Its translation is CASSQEAPVVVSHLQETQYF.

This chain connects TRBV21-1 to TRBJ1-1. TRBV21-1 is assigned pseudogene status. The CDR3 has 13 amino acids. This CDR3 is CASSLTMNTEAFF. The CDR3 DNA sequence: TGTGCCAGCAGCCTGACCATGAACACTGAAGCTTTCTTT.